The 5 T cell receptor beta chains reported below all come from one sample, sequenced in a study of early stage breast cancer tumors. Produced via immunoSEQ multiplex PCR; TCRdb's table is partial and in-frame only. The sample holds 50,000 to 75,000 clones; approximately 80% are singletons and the top ten take approximately 3.6%. The sequencing input was blood. Receptors were obtained from a person aged 25 to 39 with breast cancer.

This clone turned up a few times. V gene TRBV28 combines with J gene TRBJ1-1, with 7 nucleotides matching TRBD1. The CDR3 runs to 13 residues. In germline, CDR1 is MDHEN, CDR2 SYDVKM. With V trimmed by 5 bases and J by 4 bases, 4 bases remained unmatched. CDR3 DNA: TGTGCCAGCAGTGTGGGACAGCCCACTGAAGCTTTCTTT. Its translation is CASSVGQPTEAFF.

This chain joins TRBV6-5 and TRBJ2-2; TRBD2 aligns across 7 bases. Germline CDR1 reads MNHEY; CDR2 reads SVGAGI. The junction had 14 bases not matched to a gene; V was cut back by 10 bases and J by 6 bases. This CDR3 has 15 residues. Here the CDR3 reads CAISRGGREAGELFF. The CDR3 bases are TGTGCCATCTCACGGGGTGGGAGGGAGGCCGGGGAGCTGTTTTTT.

This clone was observed a handful of times. The CDR3 loop is CASSLGLRGEAFF. CDR3 nucleotides: TGTGCCAGCAGCTTAGGCCTGAGAGGTGAAGCTTTCTTT. V usage is TRBV11-3 and J usage is TRBJ1-1, with no clear D. The germline gives CDR1 SGHNT, CDR2 YENEEA. The germline V and J ends were trimmed by 1 base and 7 bases, with 10 bases remaining between them. CDR3 length: 13 residues.

The CDR3 nucleotides are TGTGCCAGCAGCTTAACAAGTAACGGGAACACTGAAGCTTTCTTT. Residues: CASSLTSNGNTEAFF. The V call is TRBV7-3, the J call TRBJ1-1; no clear D. The ends were cut back, 0 bases at V and 1 base at J, with 9 bases in the middle. CDR3 length: 15 residues. Germline V gene sequence: CDR1 SGHTA, CDR2 FQGTGA.

This clone appeared once. The rearrangement uses TRBV29-1 and TRBJ1-2; D uncertain. Germline V lookup: CDR1 SQVTM, CDR2 ANQGSEA. V was cut by 4 bases and J by 6 bases, with 6 bases left in between. This CDR3 contains 10 residues. The CDR3 reads CSVVEDGYTF. The CDR3 DNA is TGCAGCGTTGTTGAGGATGGCTACACCTTC. The whole variable domain, remainder taken from reference TRBV29-1 and TRBJ1-2, is SAVISQKPSRDICQRGTSLTIQCQVDSQVTMMFWYRQQPGQSLTLIATANQGSEATYESGFVIDKFPISRPNLTFSTLTVSNMSPEDSSIYLCSVVEDGYTFGSGTRLTVV.